The 20 T cell receptor beta chains below come from one sample, sequenced in a study of radiation and T cells in renal cell carcinoma. TCRdb keeps only in-frame clones here, not all; method: immunoSEQ multiplex PCR. The top ten clones hold approximately 8.1% of a sample with around 94,000 clones, approximately 86% of them seen once. The sample's time point: baseline pretreatment blood. Treatment in this sample: 15 Gy SBRT to primary tumor, nephrectomy 4 weeks later. The sequencing here drew on blood, taken from a patient whose treatment included radiotherapy and nephrectomy. The receptor source for this set is a middle-aged man with renal cell carcinoma.

The gene calls are TRBV2 and TRBJ2-7; 10 bases align to TRBD2. Per germline, CDR1 SNHLY and CDR2 FYNNEI. Trimming took 4 bases from V and 5 from J; bases not matched to a gene: 8. CDR3 size: 15 residues. CDR3 nucleotide sequence: TGTGCCAGCAGTGTGCCTAGCGGGGGAGTAGACGAGCAGTACTTC. This sequence encodes CASSVPSGGVDEQYF.

The chain combines TRBV19 with TRBJ1-1; D is undetermined. The CDR3 has 15 residues. Germline V gene data show CDR1 as LNHDA and CDR2 as SQIVND (reference sequence). Deletions cut 5 bases from V and 1 base from J, with 14 bases between. CDR3 protein: CASSSLVQQNTEAFF. CDR3 sequence (DNA): TGTGCCAGTAGTTCCTTGGTACAGCAGAACACTGAAGCTTTCTTT.

The chain links TRBV30 to TRBJ2-7; D is ambiguous. Germline V gives CDR1 GTSNPN, CDR2 SVGIG (reference sequence). The germline V and J ends were trimmed by 2 bases and 2 bases, with 7 bases remaining between them. The CDR3 runs 12 residues. The chain's CDR3 is CAWSPVTYEQYF. For the CDR3, the DNA is TGTGCCTGGAGTCCTGTAACCTACGAGCAGTACTTC.

This chain uses TRBV27 with TRBJ2-7, with D possibly TRBD2 on 5 matching bases. Between the trimmed V and J ends, which lost 4 bases and 7 bases, there was a span of 17 bases. The CDR3 totals 14 residues. Looked up from germline, CDR1 is MNHEY and CDR2 is SMNVEV (reference sequence). DNA for the CDR3: TGTGCCAGCAGTTACCGGACTCCACCGATGGAGCAGTACTTC. The encoded protein is CASSYRTPPMEQYF.

The V gene is TRBV7-2, the J gene TRBJ2-2, with TRBD1 as a possible D gene (6 bases). This CDR3 spans 15 amino acids. The ends were cut back, 7 bases at V and 2 bases at J, with 14 bases in the middle. The germline gives CDR1 SGHTA, CDR2 FQGNSA. CDR3 in amino acids: CASTPWGPNTGELFF. CDR3 in DNA: TGTGCCAGCACTCCGTGGGGGCCCAACACCGGGGAGCTGTTTTTT.

The gene calls are TRBV2 and TRBJ2-7; D unclear. The CDR3 is 11 amino acids. Germline V lookup: CDR1 SNHLY, CDR2 FYNNEI. The germline V and J ends were trimmed by 7 bases and 7 bases, with 11 bases remaining between them. CDR3 bases: TGTGCCAGCAAGGGTTCGAGGGAGCAGTACTTC. Protein sequence: CASKGSREQYF.

The chain joins TRBV7-2 to TRBJ2-7; 15 bases fit TRBD2. The CDR3 length is 15 residues. Germline CDR1 is SGHTA and CDR2 is FQGNSA. J lost 6 bases, V lost 5 bases, and 5 bases had no gene match. The CDR3 here is CASSPGLAGGREQYF. The CDR3 DNA follows: TGTGCCAGCAGCCCAGGACTAGCGGGGGGGCGCGAGCAGTACTTC.

The V gene is TRBV7-2, the J gene TRBJ1-2, with TRBD1 matching over 9 bases. V lost 4 bases, J lost 7 bases, and 13 bases stayed unmatched. The CDR3 consists of 16 residues. Per germline, CDR1 SGHTA and CDR2 FQGNSA. This CDR3 is CASSSSAQGAVVGYTF. CDR3 DNA sequence: TGTGCCAGCAGCTCCTCAGCACAGGGGGCTGTGGTTGGCTACACCTTC. Full variable domain (rest looked up from reference TRBV7-2 and TRBJ1-2): GAGVSQSPSNKVTEKGKDVELRCDPISGHTALYWYRQSLGQGLEFLIYFQGNSAPDKSGLPSDRFSAERTGGSVSTLTIQRTQQEDSAVYLCASSSSAQGAVVGYTFGSGTRLTVV.

This sequence joins TRBV7-3 and TRBJ2-3; 7 bases are shared with TRBD2. Germline CDR1 reads SGHTA; CDR2 reads FQGTGA. This CDR3 has 14 residues. V trimming: 2 bases; J trimming: 4 bases; junction bases outside the gene matches: 3. In nucleotides, the CDR3 is TGTGCCAGCAGCTTAGGGGCGGGAGCAGATACGCAGTATTTT. This encodes CASSLGAGADTQYF.

The CDR3 DNA reads TGTGCCAGCAGCTCGACAGGGTTCCCAGATACGCAGTATTTT. It translates to CASSSTGFPDTQYF. This sequence joins TRBV7-6 and TRBJ2-3; TRBD1 agrees at 7 bases. V lost 4 bases to trimming and J lost 4 bases; unmatched junction nucleotides: 5. CDR1 SGHVS and CDR2 FNYEAQ come from the germline V gene. The CDR3 runs 14 residues.

The chain recombines TRBV19 with TRBJ2-4, with a possible D match to TRBD2 (5 bases). In germline, CDR1 is LNHDA, CDR2 SQIVND (reference sequence). This CDR3 is built from 16 residues. Trimming took 8 bases from V and 0 from J, leaving 17 bases between them. The CDR3 DNA sequence: TGTGCCAGTCGCGGGTTCACCGCCCTAGCCAAAAACATTCAGTACTTC. Residues: CASRGFTALAKNIQYF.

The V call is TRBV19, the J call TRBJ1-5; TRBD1 matches 8 bases. Germline V CDR1 and CDR2: LNHDA, SQIVND (reference sequence). This CDR3 is 13 amino acids long. The trim removed 3 bases at V and 7 bases at J, leaving 2 bases unmatched. DNA of the CDR3: TGTGCCAGTAGTATGCAGGGGGCCCAGCCCCAGCATTTT. Translation: CASSMQGAQPQHF. Full variable domain (rest looked up from reference TRBV19 and TRBJ1-5): DGGITQSPKYLFRKEGQNVTLSCEQNLNHDAMYWYRQDPGQGLRLIYYSQIVNDFQKGDIAEGYSVSREKKESFPLTVTSAQKNPTAFYLCASSMQGAQPQHFGDGTRLSIL.

The chain employs TRBV6-5 and TRBJ1-2; 10 nucleotides align to TRBD1. The CDR3 extends over 16 amino acids. V gave up 2 bases and J gave up 2 bases; unmatched junction bases: 5. Germline values: CDR1 MNHEY, CDR2 SVGAGI. Written as DNA, the CDR3 is TGTGCCAGCAGTTACGGGACGGGACAGGGGAACTATGGCTACACCTTC. Its protein is CASSYGTGQGNYGYTF.

The CDR3 nucleotides read TGTGCCAGCAGTCCGACAGGACAACACCAGAACACTGAAGCTTTCTTT. Translation gives CASSPTGQHQNTEAFF. V is TRBV6-6 and J is TRBJ1-1, with D possibly matching TRBD1 (6 bases). Per germline, CDR1 MNHNY and CDR2 SVGAGI (reference sequence). Deletions cut 5 bases from V and 1 base from J, with 17 bases between. The CDR3 is 16 residues long.

This chain uses TRBV20-1 with TRBJ1-1; D not certain. This CDR3 is 10 amino acids long. V was pared by 6 bases and J by 4 bases, with 6 bases between. In germline, CDR1 is DFQATT, CDR2 SNEGSKA (reference sequence). The CDR3 reads CSAKRTEAFF. The CDR3, as DNA: TGCAGTGCCAAGCGCACTGAAGCTTTCTTT.

This clone was seen a single time. The chain employs TRBV9 and TRBJ2-3, with 8 bases matching TRBD2. The CDR3 has 15 amino acids. CDR1 and CDR2 (germline): SGDLS, YYNGEE. Trimming removed 4 bases from V and 3 bases from J; junction bases left unmatched: 7. In nucleotides, the CDR3 is TGTGCCAGCAGCTACGGGGGGGCAGTAACAGATACGCAGTATTTT. It yields the protein CASSYGGAVTDTQYF. The full variable domain, in which reference TRBV9 and TRBJ2-3 provide the parts outside the CDR3, is DSGVTQTPKHLITATGQRVTLRCSPRSGDLSVYWYQQSLDQGLQFLIQYYNGEERAKGNILERFSAQQFPDLHSELNLSSLELGDSALYFCASSYGGAVTDTQYFGPGTRLTVL.

V is TRBV19 and J is TRBJ1-3; D is perhaps TRBD1 (5 bases). Germline V gives CDR1 LNHDA, CDR2 SQIVND (reference sequence). V was clipped by 1 base and J by 0 bases, with 10 bases between them. The CDR3 loop spans 16 amino acids. DNA for the CDR3: TGTGCCAGTAGTATAGCACAGGCGATCTCTGGAAACACCATATATTTT. This encodes CASSIAQAISGNTIYF.

V is TRBV5-1 and J is TRBJ2-7; D assignment may be TRBD1 or TRBD2 (5 bases each). The CDR3 has 13 residues. In germline, CDR1 is SGHRS, CDR2 YFSETQ. Trimming removed 2 bases at V and 6 bases at J, with 12 bases between. CDR3 loop: CASSFQGEIEQYF. The CDR3 coding sequence is TGCGCCAGCAGCTTTCAAGGGGAGATCGAGCAGTACTTC.

The chain links TRBV6-4 to TRBJ1-1; TRBD1 matches 8 bases. The trim removed 6 bases at V and 5 bases at J, leaving 5 bases unmatched. Germline V gives CDR1 MRHNA, CDR2 SNTAGT. The CDR3 contains 13 residues. CDR3 loop: CASRRTGTTEAFF. The CDR3 nucleotides are TGTGCCAGCAGGCGGACAGGGACAACTGAAGCTTTCTTT.

The chain recombines TRBV6-1 with TRBJ1-1; tentatively, D is TRBD1 (5 bases). Trimming left V 0 bases short and J 6 bases short, with 11 bases between. This CDR3 is built from 14 residues. CDR1 MNHNS and CDR2 SASEGT come from the germline V gene. CDR3 region: CASSEAGRSAEAFF. In DNA, the CDR3 is TGTGCCAGCAGTGAAGCGGGGCGGTCGGCTGAAGCTTTCTTT.